This note documents a single TCR beta chain sequence. Its antigen is unidentified. The data belong to a study of monozygotic twins with inflammatory bowel disease. Regarding the study as a whole: With others, IBD patients shared fewer clonotypes than healthy twins did, especially with disease activity.

CDR1 and CDR2 from the germline V gene are DFQATT and SNEGSKA (reference sequence). The CDR3 extends over 12 amino acids. TCRdb re-called the 5' RACE reads and catalogs CDR3 proteins one per entry, DNA excluded. The table for this sample gives approximately 330,000 distinct CDR3 sequences. The sequenced sample consisted of blood. The clonotype was recovered from a human donor with ulcerative colitis or Crohn's disease, or a healthy co-twin of an affected twin (not recorded which). The V gene is TRBV20-1, the J gene TRBJ2-7. CDR3 loop: CSATTASYEQYF.